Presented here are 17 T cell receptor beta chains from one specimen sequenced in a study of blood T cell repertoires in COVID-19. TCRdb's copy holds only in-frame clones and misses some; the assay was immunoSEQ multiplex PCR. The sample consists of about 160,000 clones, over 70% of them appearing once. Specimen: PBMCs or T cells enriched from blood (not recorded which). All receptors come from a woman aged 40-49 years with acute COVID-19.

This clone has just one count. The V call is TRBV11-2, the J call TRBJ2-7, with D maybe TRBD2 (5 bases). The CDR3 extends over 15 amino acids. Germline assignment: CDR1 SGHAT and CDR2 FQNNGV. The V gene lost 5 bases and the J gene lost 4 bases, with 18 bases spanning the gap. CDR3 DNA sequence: TGTGCCAGCAGCCCCGAACCGAGGGTCAGGTACGAGCAGTACGTC. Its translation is CASSPEPRVRYEQYV.

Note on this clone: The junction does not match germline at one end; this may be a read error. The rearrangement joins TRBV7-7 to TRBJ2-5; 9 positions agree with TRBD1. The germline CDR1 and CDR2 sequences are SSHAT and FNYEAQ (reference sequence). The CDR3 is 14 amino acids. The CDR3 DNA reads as TGTGCTAGCAGCTTAGGGACAGGGTCAGAGACCCAGTACTTC. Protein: CASSLGTGSETQYF.

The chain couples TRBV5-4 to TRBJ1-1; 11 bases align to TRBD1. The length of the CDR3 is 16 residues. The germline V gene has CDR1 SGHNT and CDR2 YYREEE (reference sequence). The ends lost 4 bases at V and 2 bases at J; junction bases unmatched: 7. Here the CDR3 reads CASSPGTGGSNTEAFF. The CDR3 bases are TGTGCCAGCAGCCCCGGGACAGGGGGGAGTAACACTGAAGCTTTCTTT.

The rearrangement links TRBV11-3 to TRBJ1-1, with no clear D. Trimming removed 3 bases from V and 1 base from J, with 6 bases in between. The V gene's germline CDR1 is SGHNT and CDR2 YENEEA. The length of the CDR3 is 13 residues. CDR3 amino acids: CASSLSANTEAFF. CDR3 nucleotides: TGTGCCAGCAGCTTGAGTGCGAACACTGAAGCTTTCTTT.

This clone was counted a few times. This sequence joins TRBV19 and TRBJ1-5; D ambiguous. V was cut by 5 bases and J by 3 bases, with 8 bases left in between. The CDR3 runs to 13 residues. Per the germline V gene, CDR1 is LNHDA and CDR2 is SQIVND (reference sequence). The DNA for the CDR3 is TGTGCCAGTAGTTATCAGAACAATCAGCCCCAGCATTTT. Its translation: CASSYQNNQPQHF.

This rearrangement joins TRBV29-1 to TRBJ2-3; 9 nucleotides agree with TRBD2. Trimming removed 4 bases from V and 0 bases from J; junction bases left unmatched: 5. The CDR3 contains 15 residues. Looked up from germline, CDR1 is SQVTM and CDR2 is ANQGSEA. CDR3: CSVGGGRVSTDTQYF. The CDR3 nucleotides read TGCAGCGTTGGTGGCGGGAGGGTGAGCACAGATACGCAGTATTTT.

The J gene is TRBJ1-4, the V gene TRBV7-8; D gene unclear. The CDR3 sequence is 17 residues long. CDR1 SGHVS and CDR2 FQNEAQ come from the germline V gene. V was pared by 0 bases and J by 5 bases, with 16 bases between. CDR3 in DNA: TGTGCCAGCAGCTTAGCGGTCAGGCCTCTACTCAATGAAAAACTGTTTTTT. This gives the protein CASSLAVRPLLNEKLFF.

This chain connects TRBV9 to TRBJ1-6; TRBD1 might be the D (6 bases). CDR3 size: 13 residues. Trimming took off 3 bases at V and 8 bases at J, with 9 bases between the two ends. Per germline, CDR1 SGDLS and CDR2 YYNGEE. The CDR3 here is CASSARQDSPLHF. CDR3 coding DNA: TGTGCCAGCAGCGCTCGACAGGATTCACCCCTCCACTTT.

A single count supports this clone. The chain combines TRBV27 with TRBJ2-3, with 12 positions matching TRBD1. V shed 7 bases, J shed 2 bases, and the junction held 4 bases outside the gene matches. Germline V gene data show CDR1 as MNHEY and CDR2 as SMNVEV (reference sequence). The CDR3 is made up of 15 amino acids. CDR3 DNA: TGTGCCAGCAAGGGACAGGGGGCCCACACAGATACGCAGTATTTT. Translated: CASKGQGAHTDTQYF.

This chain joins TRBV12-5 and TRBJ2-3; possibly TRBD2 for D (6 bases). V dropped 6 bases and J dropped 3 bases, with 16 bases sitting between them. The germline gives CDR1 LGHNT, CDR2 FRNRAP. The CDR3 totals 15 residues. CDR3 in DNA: TGTGCTAGTGGCAATGGGACTCTTCTGACAGATACGCAGTATTTT. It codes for CASGNGTLLTDTQYF.

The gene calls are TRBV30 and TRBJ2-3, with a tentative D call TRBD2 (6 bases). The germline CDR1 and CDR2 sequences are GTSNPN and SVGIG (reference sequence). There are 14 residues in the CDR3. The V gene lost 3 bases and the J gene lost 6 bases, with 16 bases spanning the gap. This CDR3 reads CAWREGGPADTQYF. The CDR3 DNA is TGTGCCTGGAGGGAGGGCGGGCCGGCGGATACGCAGTATTTT.

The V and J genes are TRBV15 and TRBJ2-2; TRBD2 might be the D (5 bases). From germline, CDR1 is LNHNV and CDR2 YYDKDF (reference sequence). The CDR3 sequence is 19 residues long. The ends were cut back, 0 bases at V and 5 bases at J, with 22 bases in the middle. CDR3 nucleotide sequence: TGTGCCACCAGCAGAGATAGCGCGGCGAGCATTGGGTGGACCGGGGAGCTGTTTTTT. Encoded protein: CATSRDSAASIGWTGELFF.

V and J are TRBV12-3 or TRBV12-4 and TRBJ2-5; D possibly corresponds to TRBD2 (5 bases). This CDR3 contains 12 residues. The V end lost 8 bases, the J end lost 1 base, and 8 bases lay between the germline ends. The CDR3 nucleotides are TGTGCCAGCGGGCGGGTCCAAGAGACCCAGTACTTC. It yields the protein CASGRVQETQYF.

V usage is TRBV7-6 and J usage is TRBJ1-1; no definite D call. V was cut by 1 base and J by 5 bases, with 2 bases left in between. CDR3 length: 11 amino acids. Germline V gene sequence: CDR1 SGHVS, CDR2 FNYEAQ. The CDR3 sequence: CASSLVTEAFF. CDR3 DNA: TGTGCCAGCAGCTTAGTAACTGAAGCTTTCTTT.

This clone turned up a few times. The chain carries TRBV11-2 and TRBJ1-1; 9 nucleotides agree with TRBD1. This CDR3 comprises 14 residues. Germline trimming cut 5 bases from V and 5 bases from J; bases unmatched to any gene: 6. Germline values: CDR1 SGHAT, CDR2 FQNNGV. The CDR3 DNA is TGTGCCAGCAGCCCTGGACAGGGGAGGACTGAAGCTTTCTTT. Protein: CASSPGQGRTEAFF.

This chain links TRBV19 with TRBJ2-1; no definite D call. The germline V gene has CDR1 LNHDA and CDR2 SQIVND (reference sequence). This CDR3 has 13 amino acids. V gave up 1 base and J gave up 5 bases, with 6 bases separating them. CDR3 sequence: CASSIGRNNEQFF. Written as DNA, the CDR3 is TGTGCCAGTAGTATAGGGCGGAACAATGAGCAGTTCTTC.

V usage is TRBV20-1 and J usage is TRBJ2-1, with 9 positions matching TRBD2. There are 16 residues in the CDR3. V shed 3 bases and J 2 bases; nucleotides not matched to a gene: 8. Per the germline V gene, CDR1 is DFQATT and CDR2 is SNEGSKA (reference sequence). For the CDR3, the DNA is TGCAGTGCTAGTCAGGGCGGGAGGGCCCCCTACAATGAGCAGTTCTTC. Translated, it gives CSASQGGRAPYNEQFF.